The 15 T cell receptor beta chains below come from one sample, sequenced in a study of cytomegalovirus exposure and HLA in healthy donors. The PCR made use of 60 Vbeta and 13 Jbeta primers. Sequenced by immunoSEQ multiplex PCR; TCRdb stores in-frame clones only, minus some. The data contain around 180,000 clones, about 79% of them singletons. Sequencing was carried out using PBMCs. The receptors originated from a girl between 2 and 10 years old in good health and CMV-seropositive.

V usage is TRBV4-1 and J usage is TRBJ2-5, with D maybe TRBD2 (5 bases). The tail of the sequence fits TRBJ2-7 better, so the J call may be wrong. The CDR3 has 14 residues. CDR1 MGHRA and CDR2 YSYEKL come from the germline V gene. The CDR3 bases are TGCGCCAGCAGCCGGGGAGCAGGCTCGAGCGAGCAGTACTTC. It specifies CASSRGAGSSEQYF.

V is TRBV11-2 and J is TRBJ2-3; TRBD2 agrees at 11 bases. This CDR3 comprises 15 residues. Trimming removed 4 bases from V and 9 bases from J; junction bases left unmatched: 9. Germline V gene lookup returns CDR1 SGHAT and CDR2 FQNNGV. This CDR3 reads CASSWGLAARKTQYF. CDR3 in DNA: TGTGCCAGCAGCTGGGGACTAGCGGCACGCAAAACGCAGTATTTT.

On this clone: Additional DNA sequences in this sample encode the identical CDR3. V and J are TRBV9 and TRBJ1-2; D not resolved. CDR1 is SGDLS and CDR2 is YYNGEE in the germline V gene. V was shortened by 0 bases and J by 3 bases, with 6 bases between the two germline ends. The CDR3 is 13 amino acids. Written as DNA, the CDR3 is TGTGCCAGCAGCGTAGGGCGGGACTATGGCTACACCTTC. It is translated as CASSVGRDYGYTF.

The rearrangement uses TRBV6-1 and TRBJ2-1; no firm D call. Trimming pared 8 bases from V and 4 bases from J, leaving 9 bases between. The CDR3 loop spans 12 amino acids. Germline-derived CDR1 and CDR2 are MNHNS and SASEGT. The DNA of the CDR3 is TGTGCCAGCCACTTGCGATACAATGAGCAGTTCTTC. This gives the protein CASHLRYNEQFF.

The rearrangement uses TRBV4-1 and TRBJ2-3; 11 nucleotides align to TRBD2. Germline V gives CDR1 MGHRA, CDR2 YSYEKL. The trim removed 0 bases at V and 13 bases at J, leaving 3 bases unmatched. The CDR3 is 13 amino acids. CDR3 nucleotides: TGCGCCAGCAGCCAAGAAATGGGACTAGCGGAGTATTTT. This encodes CASSQEMGLAEYF.

The rearrangement uses TRBV6-1 and TRBJ2-7; D remains unclear. Germline CDR1 reads MNHNS; CDR2 reads SASEGT. The V end lost 7 bases, the J end lost 1 base, and 11 bases lay between the germline ends. This CDR3 comprises 13 residues. The CDR3 here is CASTHSISYEQYF. The CDR3 DNA sequence: TGTGCCAGCACACACAGCATATCCTACGAGCAGTACTTC.

This clone has more than one count but fewer than ten. The gene calls are TRBV6-1 and TRBJ2-7; D perhaps matches TRBD1 (5 bases). Trimming left V 2 bases short and J 4 bases short, with 15 bases between. Germline V gives CDR1 MNHNS, CDR2 SASEGT. The length of the CDR3 is 15 residues. The CDR3 spells CASSESQGPGYEQYF. The CDR3 DNA is TGTGCCAGCAGTGAATCTCAGGGCCCAGGTTACGAGCAGTACTTC.

This sequence joins TRBV5-5 and TRBJ1-1; tentative D call: TRBD1 (5 bases). This CDR3 has 16 amino acids. V was cut by 1 base and J by 0 bases, with 13 bases left in between. Per germline, CDR1 SGHKS and CDR2 YYEKEE (reference sequence). CDR3 residues: CASSLWVGGVNTEAFF. DNA for the CDR3: TGTGCCAGCAGCTTGTGGGTAGGAGGGGTGAACACTGAAGCTTTCTTT.

The V and J genes are TRBV5-1 and TRBJ1-2; tentatively, D is TRBD1 (5 bases). The CDR3 runs 12 residues. The germline gives CDR1 SGHRS, CDR2 YFSETQ. V was cut by 0 bases and J by 7 bases, with 7 bases left in between. The CDR3, as DNA: TGCGCCAGCAGCTTGGATAGGGGTGGCTACACCTTC. Encoded protein: CASSLDRGGYTF.

V usage is TRBV14 and J usage is TRBJ2-5; TRBD2 is a possible D gene (5 bases). Per the germline V gene, CDR1 is SGHDN and CDR2 is FVKESK. V gave up 4 bases and J gave up 5 bases, with 14 bases separating them. CDR3 size: 14 residues. The CDR3 coding sequence is TGTGCCAGCAGCCTTTTCTACGGGAAGGAGACCCAGTACTTC. This gives the protein CASSLFYGKETQYF.

The CDR3 DNA reads TGCGCCAGCAGCCCATCCCGGGACAGTGCGAGCTCCTACGAGCAGTACTTC. Its protein product is CASSPSRDSASSYEQYF. The gene calls are TRBV4-1 and TRBJ2-7; the match to TRBD1 covers 7 bases. The CDR3 covers 17 residues. Germline V gives CDR1 MGHRA, CDR2 YSYEKL. Unmatched junction bases numbered 12, after V lost 4 bases and J lost 0 bases.

The chain employs TRBV19 and TRBJ1-2; D unresolved. Germline V gene lookup returns CDR1 LNHDA and CDR2 SQIVND (reference sequence). The CDR3 consists of 12 residues. V was shortened by 3 bases and J by 4 bases, with 6 bases between the two germline ends. The CDR3: CASSISSYGYTF. The CDR3 nucleotides are TGTGCCAGTAGTATCTCTTCCTATGGCTACACCTTC.

The genes are TRBV5-1 and TRBJ1-3, with 10 bases identical to TRBD1. The CDR3 is 16 residues long. The ends lost 4 bases at V and 3 bases at J; junction bases unmatched: 7. Germline CDR1 reads SGHRS; CDR2 reads YFSETQ. This chain's CDR3 is CASSPTDRGLGNTIYF. DNA for the CDR3: TGCGCCAGCAGCCCGACTGACAGGGGGCTTGGAAACACCATATATTTT.

This clone was observed once. V usage is TRBV2 and J usage is TRBJ1-2, with a tentative D call TRBD1 (5 bases). Germline-derived CDR1 and CDR2 are SNHLY and FYNNEI. The CDR3 is 13 amino acids. V lost 6 bases, J lost 7 bases, and 15 bases lay in between. The CDR3 here is CASRRGEEGGYTF. The CDR3 region has the DNA TGTGCCAGCAGGAGGGGAGAGGAGGGTGGCTACACCTTC.

This chain uses TRBV5-1 with TRBJ1-1, with D maybe TRBD1 (6 bases). Trimming cost V 5 bases and J 5 bases, with 16 bases left between them. Per germline, CDR1 SGHRS and CDR2 YFSETQ. CDR3 size: 14 residues. CDR3 coding DNA: TGCGCCAGCAGAAGGGGGACCGCCCGTACTGAAGCTTTCTTT. The encoded protein is CASRRGTARTEAFF.